The table lists the clone carrying this TCR beta chain with many counts. Its antigen is not identified. Germline CDR1 is KGHDR and CDR2 is SFDVKD. The CDR3 length is 15 residues. Trimming cost V 5 bases and J 3 bases, with 15 bases left between them. This sample is drawn from a study of T-cell reconstitution after alpha-beta-depleted transplantation in children. General study results and limits: From newly produced T cells came most of the T-cell counts and diversity one year after transplant.

Preparing the TCRbeta library involved the use of unique molecular identifiers. Each CDR3 protein gets one entry after TCRdb re-called the PCR reads with MiXCR. Seen here are about 280,000 distinct CDR3 sequences, 9.5% to 13% observed once, and the top ten hold 23%. This specimen consisted of peripheral blood, obtained 180 days after TCRalphabeta/CD19-depleted stem cell transplant. V and J are TRBV24-1 and TRBJ2-5; D is unresolved. The TCR comes from a male patient aged 2 to 9 who had a stem cell transplant for chronic granulomatous disease, so the T cells may come from the graft donor. The CDR3 bases are TGTGCCACCAGTGCCTATTTGTCGGGCGAAGAGACCCAGTACTTC. Amino acids: CATSAYLSGEETQYF.